This T cell receptor (beta chain) was observed in a study of control samples from healthy donors and cancer patients. Method: immunoSEQ multiplex PCR; TCRdb's copy keeps in-frame clones and lacks some. The sample carries approximately 40,000 clones, roughly 92% recorded once. Germline values: CDR1 KGHSH, CDR2 LQKENI. Trimming removed 8 bases from V and 4 bases from J, with 12 bases in between. This CDR3 has 13 amino acids. The sample taken for sequencing was blood. This TCR was sampled from a woman aged 45-60 years in good health. J is TRBJ1-5 and V is TRBV18, with a possible D match to TRBD1 (5 bases). The DNA of the CDR3 is TGTGCCAGCCAACGGGGCCAGAATCAGCCCCAGCATTTT. As protein: CASQRGQNQPQHF.